Below are 20 T cell receptor beta chains sequenced from a single sample in a study of T-cell reconstitution after alpha-beta-depleted transplantation in children. As it was prepared, the TCRbeta library received unique molecular identifiers. TCRdb re-analysed the PCR reads in MiXCR, keeping a single row per CDR3 protein. In the table there are nearly 350,000 distinct CDR3 sequences, about 16% of which are singletons. The starting material was PBMCs, mostly from graft donor cells, obtained 360 days after TCRalphabeta/CD19-depleted stem cell transplant. These receptors all stem from a male patient under 10 years old who had a stem cell transplant for acute lymphoblastic leukemia, so the T cells may come from the graft donor.

This clonotype was detected many times. The V gene is TRBV7-9, the J gene TRBJ2-7; D ambiguous. V gave up 2 bases and J gave up 10 bases, with 12 bases separating them. Germline CDR1 SEHNR, CDR2 FQNEAQ (reference sequence). The CDR3 covers 12 residues. In DNA, the CDR3 is TGTGCCAGCAGCTTAATGAACCGAGAACAGTACTTC. As protein: CASSLMNREQYF.

V is TRBV5-4 and J is TRBJ2-3, with D perhaps TRBD2 (5 bases). CDR1 and CDR2 (germline): SGHNT, YYREEE (reference sequence). The CDR3 sequence is 14 residues long. V lost 5 bases and J 6 bases, leaving 16 bases between the germline ends. CDR3 DNA sequence: TGTGCCAGCAGACCGGCTAATAGCGCGGATACGCAGTATTTT. Amino acid sequence: CASRPANSADTQYF.

The V and J genes are TRBV5-5 and TRBJ2-2; 7 positions agree with TRBD2. This CDR3 is 15 amino acids long. Germline trimming cut 4 bases from V and 13 bases from J; bases unmatched to any gene: 16. CDR1 is SGHKS and CDR2 is YYEKEE in the germline V gene (reference sequence). The CDR3 protein is CASSHRGDVAGGLFF. The CDR3 nucleotides are TGTGCCAGCAGCCACCGGGGGGATGTAGCGGGCGGGCTGTTTTTT.

The V gene is TRBV12-3 or TRBV12-4, the J gene TRBJ2-1; D is perhaps TRBD1 (5 bases). The CDR3 consists of 15 residues. The V and J ends lost 2 bases and 4 bases respectively, with 12 bases between them. The CDR3 region has the DNA TGTGCCAGCAGTTTATCCGAGACAGCGTACAATGAGCAGTTCTTC. Protein sequence: CASSLSETAYNEQFF.

This sequence joins TRBV28 and TRBJ2-7; 7 positions agree with TRBD2. Germline CDR1 and CDR2: MDHEN and SYDVKM. CDR3 length equals 18 residues. V dropped 7 bases and J dropped 0; count of bases not matched to a gene: 18. Written as DNA, the CDR3 is TGTGCCAGCACCACACGGGAGGCGCTGACTTTAGCCTCCTACGAGCAGTACTTC. Residues: CASTTREALTLASYEQYF.

This CDR3 reads CSASQGARTGELFF. The CDR3 DNA reads as TGCAGTGCTTCACAGGGGGCGCGGACCGGGGAGCTGTTTTTT. V gene TRBV20-1 combines with J gene TRBJ2-2; 9 bases agree with TRBD1. The CDR3 is 14 amino acids. V gave up 5 bases and J gave up 5 bases; unmatched junction bases: 6. Germline-derived CDR1 and CDR2 are DFQATT and SNEGSKA (reference sequence).

This clonotype was detected ten times or more. The J gene is TRBJ2-7, the V gene TRBV7-9; possible D gene TRBD2, 6 bases. Deletions cut 5 bases from V and 3 bases from J, with 20 bases between. The germline CDR1 and CDR2 sequences are SEHNR and FQNEAQ (reference sequence). CDR3 length: 16 amino acids. The CDR3 here is CASSLPGTGTFYEQYF. The DNA for the CDR3 is TGTGCCAGCAGCCTCCCCGGGACCGGGACTTTCTACGAGCAGTACTTC.

This clonotype was seen repeatedly, ten times or more. This chain joins TRBV28 and TRBJ2-1; no reliable D call. There are 13 residues in the CDR3. V lost 7 bases and J lost 1, with 8 bases in between. The V gene's germline CDR1 is MDHEN and CDR2 SYDVKM. The CDR3 nucleotides are TGTGCCAGCAATGTTGGATCCTACAATGAGCAGTTCTTC. Translating it yields CASNVGSYNEQFF. Using reference TRBV28 and TRBJ2-1 for the parts outside the CDR3, the full variable domain is DVKVTQSSRYLVKRTGEKVFLECVQDMDHENMFWYRQDPGLGLRLIYFSYDVKMKEKGDIPEGYSVSREKKERFSLILESASTNQTSMYLCASNVGSYNEQFFGPGTRLTVL.

The chain employs TRBV4-2 and TRBJ2-3; TRBD2 agrees at 7 bases. Losses at the gene ends were 0 bases for V and 0 bases for J; bases not matched to a gene: 3. CDR1 is LGHNA and CDR2 is YNFKEQ in the germline V gene. The CDR3 is 16 residues long. CDR3: CASSQDGSGSTDTQYF. The CDR3 DNA follows: TGTGCCAGCAGCCAAGATGGTAGCGGGAGCACAGATACGCAGTATTTT.

The sample holds a few counts of this clonotype. The chain links TRBV18 to TRBJ2-3, with D maybe TRBD1 (6 bases). Trimming took off 3 bases at V and 6 bases at J, with 13 bases between the two ends. Germline V gives CDR1 KGHSH, CDR2 LQKENI. The CDR3 sequence is 14 residues long. CDR3: CASSPRLRGDTQYF. The CDR3 region has the DNA TGTGCCAGCTCACCCCGGCTTAGGGGGGATACGCAGTATTTT.

This clonotype has at least ten counts. The chain employs TRBV5-6 and TRBJ2-1; D gene ambiguous. V was pared by 4 bases and J by 7 bases, with 9 bases between. The CDR3 length is 12 residues. Germline CDR1 is SGHDT and CDR2 is YYEEEE. The CDR3 sequence is CASSPTRNEQFF. In DNA, the CDR3 is TGTGCCAGCAGCCCGACAAGAAATGAGCAGTTCTTC.

This clonotype was counted a few times. This chain links TRBV7-9 with TRBJ2-1, with no clear D. Germline CDR1 is SEHNR and CDR2 is FQNEAQ (reference sequence). V lost 1 base to trimming and J lost 4 bases, with 14 bases between them. CDR3 length: 16 residues. The CDR3 DNA sequence: TGTGCCAGCAGCTTAGGGCCGTTGGTGGGTTACAATGAGCAGTTCTTC. Protein sequence: CASSLGPLVGYNEQFF.

This clonotype was seen more than once but under ten times. V usage is TRBV4-1 and J usage is TRBJ2-7, with 13 bases lining up with TRBD2. Germline CDR1 MGHRA, CDR2 YSYEKL. After removal of 1 base from V and 3 bases from J, the junction contained 15 bases not matched to a gene. This CDR3 has 20 residues. The CDR3 is CASSQAPPGLAGESGYEQYF. The CDR3 nucleotides are TGCGCCAGCAGCCAAGCCCCCCCCGGACTAGCGGGAGAAAGCGGCTACGAGCAGTACTTC.

The V gene is TRBV4-2, the J gene TRBJ2-3; D possibly uses TRBD1 or TRBD2 (5 bases each). Looked up from germline, CDR1 is LGHNA and CDR2 is YNFKEQ. This CDR3 is built from 19 residues. V dropped 0 bases and J dropped 1 base, with 20 bases sitting between them. CDR3 coding DNA: TGTGCCAGCAGCCAAGATCGGTTTGCACGAGGGGATCGCACAGATACGCAGTATTTT. This encodes CASSQDRFARGDRTDTQYF.

The V and J genes are TRBV28 and TRBJ2-5; 7 bases match TRBD2. Germline lookup yields CDR1 MDHEN and CDR2 SYDVKM. This CDR3 spans 14 amino acids. After removal of 2 bases from V and 4 bases from J, the junction contained 4 bases not matched to a gene. The CDR3 DNA reads as TGTGCCAGCAGTTTAGCGGGAGTTCGAGAGACCCAGTACTTC. It encodes CASSLAGVRETQYF.

This clonotype occurred many times. The CDR3 sequence: CASSYSTSSGSTVEQFF. Here the CDR3 DNA reads TGTGCCAGCAGTTACTCCACGTCTAGCGGGAGTACGGTTGAGCAGTTCTTC. The chain employs TRBV6-5 and TRBJ2-1; 10 nucleotides agree with TRBD2. V lost 0 bases, J lost 9 bases, and 11 bases stayed unmatched. Germline CDR1 and CDR2: MNHEY and SVGAGI. The CDR3 length is 17 residues.

This chain connects TRBV4-1 to TRBJ2-2; no definite D call. Per the germline V gene, CDR1 is MGHRA and CDR2 is YSYEKL. This CDR3 region has 14 residues. The V and J ends lost 1 base and 5 bases respectively, with 8 bases between them. CDR3 nucleotide sequence: TGCGCCAGCAGCCAAGGTACCATTACCGGGGAGCTGTTTTTT. Residues: CASSQGTITGELFF.

This clonotype was counted many times. This rearrangement joins TRBV4-3 to TRBJ2-7; no clear D. The germline V gene encodes CDR1 LGHNA and CDR2 YSLEER. The V gene lost 0 bases and the J gene lost 3 bases, with 12 bases spanning the gap. The CDR3 is 15 residues long. The CDR3 is CASSQDRSLFYEQYF. The CDR3 coding sequence is TGCGCCAGCAGCCAAGATCGGTCCCTATTCTACGAGCAGTACTTC.

V usage is TRBV5-1 and J usage is TRBJ2-3, with 11 bases that match TRBD2. The CDR3 loop spans 17 amino acids. J was trimmed by 4 bases and V by 3 bases; bases with no gene match: 10. In germline, CDR1 is SGHRS, CDR2 YFSETQ. CDR3 amino acids: CASSSHHSGRAADTQYF. DNA of the CDR3: TGCGCCAGCAGCTCCCACCATAGCGGGAGGGCCGCAGATACGCAGTATTTT.

The table lists this clonotype with a few counts. The chain couples TRBV6-2 or TRBV6-3 to TRBJ2-7; TRBD2 matches 9 bases. Germline lookup yields CDR1 MNHEY and CDR2 SVGEGT. There are 17 residues in the CDR3. J was trimmed by 2 bases and V by 0 bases; bases with no gene match: 8. Written as DNA, the CDR3 is TGTGCCAGCAGTTACTCCATTAGCGGGAGTTTCACCTACGAGCAGTACTTC. Encoded protein: CASSYSISGSFTYEQYF.